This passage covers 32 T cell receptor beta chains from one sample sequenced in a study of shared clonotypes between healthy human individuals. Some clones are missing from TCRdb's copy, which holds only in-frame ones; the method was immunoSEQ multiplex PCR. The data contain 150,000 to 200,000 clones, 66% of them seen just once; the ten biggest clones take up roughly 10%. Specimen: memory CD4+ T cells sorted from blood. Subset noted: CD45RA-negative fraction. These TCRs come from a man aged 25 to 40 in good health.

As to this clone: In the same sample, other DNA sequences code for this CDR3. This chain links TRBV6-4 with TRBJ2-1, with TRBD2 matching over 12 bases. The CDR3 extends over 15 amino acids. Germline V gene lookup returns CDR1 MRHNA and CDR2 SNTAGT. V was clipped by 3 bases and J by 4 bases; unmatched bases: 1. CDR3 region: CASSETSGSYNEQFF. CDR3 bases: TGTGCCAGCAGTGAGACTAGCGGGAGTTACAATGAGCAGTTCTTC.

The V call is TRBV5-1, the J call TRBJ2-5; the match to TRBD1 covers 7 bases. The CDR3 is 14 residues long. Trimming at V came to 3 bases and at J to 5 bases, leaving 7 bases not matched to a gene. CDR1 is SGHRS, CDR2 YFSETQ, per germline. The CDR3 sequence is CASSSGQPAETQYF. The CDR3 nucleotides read TGCGCCAGCAGCTCGGGACAGCCGGCGGAGACCCAGTACTTC.

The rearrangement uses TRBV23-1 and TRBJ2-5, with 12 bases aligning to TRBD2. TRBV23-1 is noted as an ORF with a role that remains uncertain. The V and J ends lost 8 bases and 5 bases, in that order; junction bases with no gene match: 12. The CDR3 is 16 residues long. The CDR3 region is CASVGDLAGGEETQYF. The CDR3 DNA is TGCGCCAGCGTAGGCGACCTAGCGGGAGGGGAGGAGACCCAGTACTTC.

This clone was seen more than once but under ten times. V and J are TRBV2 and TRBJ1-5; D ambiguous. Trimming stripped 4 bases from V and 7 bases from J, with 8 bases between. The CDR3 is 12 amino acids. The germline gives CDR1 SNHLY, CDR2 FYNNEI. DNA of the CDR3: TGTGCCAGCAGTGTGACGGGGCAGCCCCAGCATTTT. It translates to CASSVTGQPQHF.

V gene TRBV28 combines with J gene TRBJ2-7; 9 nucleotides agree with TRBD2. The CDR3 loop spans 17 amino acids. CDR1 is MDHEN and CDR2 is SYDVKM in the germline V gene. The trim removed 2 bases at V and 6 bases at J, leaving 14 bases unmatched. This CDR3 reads CASSLLRLAGTFTEQYF. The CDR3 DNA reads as TGTGCCAGCAGTTTACTCCGCCTAGCGGGAACCTTTACCGAGCAGTACTTC.

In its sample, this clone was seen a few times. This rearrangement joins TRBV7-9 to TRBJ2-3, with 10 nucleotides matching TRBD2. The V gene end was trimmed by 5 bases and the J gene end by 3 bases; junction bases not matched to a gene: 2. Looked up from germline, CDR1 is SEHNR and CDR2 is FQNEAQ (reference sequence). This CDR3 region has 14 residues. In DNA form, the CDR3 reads TGTGCCAGCAGCCTGGGACTAGCGACAGATACGCAGTATTTT. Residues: CASSLGLATDTQYF.

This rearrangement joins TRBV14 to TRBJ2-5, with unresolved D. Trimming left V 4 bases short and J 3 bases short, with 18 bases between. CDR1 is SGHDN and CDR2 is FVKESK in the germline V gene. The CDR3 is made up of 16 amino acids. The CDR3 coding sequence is TGTGCCAGCAGCCTGAAACTCCCTCTCTTTAAAGAGACCCAGTACTTC. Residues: CASSLKLPLFKETQYF.

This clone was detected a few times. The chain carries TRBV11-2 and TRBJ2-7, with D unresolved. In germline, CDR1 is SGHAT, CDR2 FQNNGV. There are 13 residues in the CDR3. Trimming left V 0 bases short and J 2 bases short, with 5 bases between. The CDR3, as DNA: TGTGCCAGCAGCTTAGACACGCCCTACGAGCAGTACTTC. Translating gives CASSLDTPYEQYF.

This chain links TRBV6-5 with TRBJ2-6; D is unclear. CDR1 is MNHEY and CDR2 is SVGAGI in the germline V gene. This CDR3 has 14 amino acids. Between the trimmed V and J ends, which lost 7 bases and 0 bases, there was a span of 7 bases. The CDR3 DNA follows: TGTGCCAGCACAATTTCCTCTGGGGCCAACGTCCTGACTTTC. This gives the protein CASTISSGANVLTF.

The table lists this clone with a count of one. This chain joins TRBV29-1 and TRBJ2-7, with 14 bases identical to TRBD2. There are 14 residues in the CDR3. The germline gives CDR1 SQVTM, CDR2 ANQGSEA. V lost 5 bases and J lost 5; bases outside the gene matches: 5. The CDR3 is CSVSEGLAGDEQYF. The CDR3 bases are TGCAGCGTTTCCGAGGGACTAGCGGGAGACGAGCAGTACTTC.

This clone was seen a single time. This CDR3 is CAISDATGYGYTF. In DNA form, the CDR3 reads TGTGCCATCAGTGATGCCACAGGGTATGGCTACACCTTC. The J gene is TRBJ1-2, the V gene TRBV10-3, with D possibly TRBD1 on 6 matching bases. CDR1 and CDR2 from the germline V gene are ENHRY and SYGVKD. V dropped 3 bases and J dropped 5 bases, with 10 bases sitting between them. This CDR3 region has 13 residues.

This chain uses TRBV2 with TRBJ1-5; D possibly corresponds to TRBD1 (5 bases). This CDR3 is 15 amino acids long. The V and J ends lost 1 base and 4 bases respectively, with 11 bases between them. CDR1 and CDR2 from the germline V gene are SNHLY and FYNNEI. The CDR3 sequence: CASSEDMAGNQPQHF. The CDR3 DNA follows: TGTGCCAGCAGTGAAGATATGGCAGGGAATCAGCCCCAGCATTTT.

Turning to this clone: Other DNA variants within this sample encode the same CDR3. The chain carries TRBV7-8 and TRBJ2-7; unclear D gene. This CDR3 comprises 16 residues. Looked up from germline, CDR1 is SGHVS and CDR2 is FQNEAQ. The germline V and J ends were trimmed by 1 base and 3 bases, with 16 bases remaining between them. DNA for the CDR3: TGTGCCAGCAGCTTAGAAACTCCCTCCCATGGCTACGAGCAGTACTTC. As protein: CASSLETPSHGYEQYF.

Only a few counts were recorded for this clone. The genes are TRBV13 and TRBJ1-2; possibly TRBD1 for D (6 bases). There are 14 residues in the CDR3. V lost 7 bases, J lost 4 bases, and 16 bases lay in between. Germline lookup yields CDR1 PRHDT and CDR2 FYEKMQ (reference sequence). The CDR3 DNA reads TGTGCCAGCATGTTGGGGGGCGCGAGCTATGGCTACACCTTC. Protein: CASMLGGASYGYTF.

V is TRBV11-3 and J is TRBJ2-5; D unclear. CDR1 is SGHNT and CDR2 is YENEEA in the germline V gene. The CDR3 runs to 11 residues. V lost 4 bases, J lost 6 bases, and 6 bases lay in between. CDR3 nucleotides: TGTGCCAGCAGCTCGCGGCAGACCCAGTACTTC. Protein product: CASSSRQTQYF.

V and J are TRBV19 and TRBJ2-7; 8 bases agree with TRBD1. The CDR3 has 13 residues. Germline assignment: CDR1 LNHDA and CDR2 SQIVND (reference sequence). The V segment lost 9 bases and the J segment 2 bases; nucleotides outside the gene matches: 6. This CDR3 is CASGQGLPYEQYF. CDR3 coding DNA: TGTGCCAGCGGACAGGGCCTCCCCTACGAGCAGTACTTC.

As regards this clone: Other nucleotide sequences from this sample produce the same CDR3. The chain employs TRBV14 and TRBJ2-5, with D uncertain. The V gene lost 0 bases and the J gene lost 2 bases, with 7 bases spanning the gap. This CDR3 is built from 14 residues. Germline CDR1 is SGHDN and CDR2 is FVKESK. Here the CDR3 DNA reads TGTGCCAGCAGCCAAGATCTCGGTCAAGAGACCCAGTACTTC. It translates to CASSQDLGQETQYF.

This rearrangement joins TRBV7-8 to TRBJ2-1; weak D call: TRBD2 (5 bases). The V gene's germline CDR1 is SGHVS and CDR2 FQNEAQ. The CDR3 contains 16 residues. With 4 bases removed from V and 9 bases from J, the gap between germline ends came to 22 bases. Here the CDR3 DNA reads TGTGCCAGCAGCTCCCCAGGACTCGCCTCAGGTCGTGAGCAGTTCTTC. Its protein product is CASSSPGLASGREQFF.

In DNA, the CDR3 is TGTGCCAGCAGCCCTCTTGCGGTAAACTACGAGCAGTACTTC. It translates to CASSPLAVNYEQYF. This sequence joins TRBV5-5 and TRBJ2-7; D not certain. V was clipped by 4 bases and J by 3 bases, with 14 bases between them. CDR1 and CDR2 (germline): SGHKS, YYEKEE (reference sequence). The CDR3 is 14 residues long.

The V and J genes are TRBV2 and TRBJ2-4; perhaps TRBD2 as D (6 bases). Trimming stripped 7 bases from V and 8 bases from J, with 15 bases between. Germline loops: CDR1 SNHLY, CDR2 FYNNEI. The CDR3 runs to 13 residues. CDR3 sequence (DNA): TGTGCCAGCATGGGCGGGGCTCGGGACATTCAGTACTTC. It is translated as CASMGGARDIQYF.

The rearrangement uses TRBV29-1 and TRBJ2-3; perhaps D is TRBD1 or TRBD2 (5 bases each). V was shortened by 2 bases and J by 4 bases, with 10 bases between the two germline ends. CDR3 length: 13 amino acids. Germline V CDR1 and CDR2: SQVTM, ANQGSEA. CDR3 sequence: CSVEYGAADTQYF. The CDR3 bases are TGCAGCGTTGAATACGGGGCGGCAGATACGCAGTATTTT.

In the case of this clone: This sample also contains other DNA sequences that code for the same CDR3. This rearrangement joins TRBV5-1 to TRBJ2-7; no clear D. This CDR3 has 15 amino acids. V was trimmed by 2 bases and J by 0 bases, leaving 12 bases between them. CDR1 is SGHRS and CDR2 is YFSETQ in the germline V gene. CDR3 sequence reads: CASSLSPSGSYEQYF. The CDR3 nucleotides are TGCGCCAGCAGCTTAAGTCCTTCCGGCTCCTACGAGCAGTACTTC.

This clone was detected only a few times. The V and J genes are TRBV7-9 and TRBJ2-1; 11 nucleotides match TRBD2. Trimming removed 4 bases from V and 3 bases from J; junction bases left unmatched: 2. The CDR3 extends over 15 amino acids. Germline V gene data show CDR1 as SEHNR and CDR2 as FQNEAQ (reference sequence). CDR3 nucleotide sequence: TGTGCCAGCAGCTCAGGACTAGCGGGCTACAATGAGCAGTTCTTC. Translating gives CASSSGLAGYNEQFF.

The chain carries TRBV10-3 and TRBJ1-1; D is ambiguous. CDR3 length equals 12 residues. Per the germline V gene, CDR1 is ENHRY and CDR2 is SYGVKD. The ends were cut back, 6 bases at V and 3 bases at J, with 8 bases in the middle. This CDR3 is CAIRTRDTEAFF. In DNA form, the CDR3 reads TGTGCCATCAGAACACGGGACACTGAAGCTTTCTTT.

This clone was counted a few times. The CDR3 is CASSSSPPGTGYHEQYF. In DNA form, the CDR3 reads TGTGCCAGCAGCTCGAGCCCCCCCGGGACAGGGTACCACGAGCAGTACTTC. The chain recombines TRBV5-4 with TRBJ2-7; 9 nucleotides agree with TRBD1. The trim removed 3 bases at V and 5 bases at J, leaving 15 bases unmatched. The CDR3 length is 17 residues. Germline V lookup: CDR1 SGHNT, CDR2 YYREEE (reference sequence). The full variable domain, with the rest looked up from reference TRBV5-4 and TRBJ2-7, is ETGVTQSPTHLIKTRGQQVTLRCSSQSGHNTVSWYQQALGQGPQFIFQYYREEENGRGNFPPRFSGLQFPNYSSELNVNALELDDSALYLCASSSSPPGTGYHEQYFGPGTRLTVT.

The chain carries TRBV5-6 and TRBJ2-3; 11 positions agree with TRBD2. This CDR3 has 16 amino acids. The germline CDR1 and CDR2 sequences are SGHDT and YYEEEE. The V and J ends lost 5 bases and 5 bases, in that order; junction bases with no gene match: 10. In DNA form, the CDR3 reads TGTGCCAGCAGTTATAGCGGGAGGGCCGCTAGAGATACGCAGTATTTT. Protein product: CASSYSGRAARDTQYF.

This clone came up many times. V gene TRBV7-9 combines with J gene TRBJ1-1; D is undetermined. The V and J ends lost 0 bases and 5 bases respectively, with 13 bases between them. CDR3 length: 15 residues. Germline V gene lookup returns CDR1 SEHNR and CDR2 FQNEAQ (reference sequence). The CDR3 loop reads CASSLAHTQRTEAFF. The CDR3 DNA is TGTGCCAGCAGCTTAGCCCACACCCAGAGGACTGAAGCTTTCTTT.

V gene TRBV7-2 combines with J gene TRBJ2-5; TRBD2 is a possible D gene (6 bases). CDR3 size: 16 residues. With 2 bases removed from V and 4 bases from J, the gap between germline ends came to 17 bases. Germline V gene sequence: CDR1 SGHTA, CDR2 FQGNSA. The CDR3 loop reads CASSLQPRGNRETQYF. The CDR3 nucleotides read TGTGCCAGCAGCTTACAACCCCGGGGGAATCGAGAGACCCAGTACTTC. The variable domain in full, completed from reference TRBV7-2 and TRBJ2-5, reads GAGVSQSPSNKVTEKGKDVELRCDPISGHTALYWYRQSLGQGLEFLIYFQGNSAPDKSGLPSDRFSAERTGGSVSTLTIQRTQQEDSAVYLCASSLQPRGNRETQYFGPGTRLLVL.

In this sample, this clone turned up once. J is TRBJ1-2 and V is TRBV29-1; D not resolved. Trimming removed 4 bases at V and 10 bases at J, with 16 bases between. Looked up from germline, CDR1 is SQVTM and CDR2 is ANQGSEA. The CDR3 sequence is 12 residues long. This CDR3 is CSVVAGAIDYTF. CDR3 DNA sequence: TGCAGCGTTGTAGCAGGAGCTATTGACTACACCTTC.

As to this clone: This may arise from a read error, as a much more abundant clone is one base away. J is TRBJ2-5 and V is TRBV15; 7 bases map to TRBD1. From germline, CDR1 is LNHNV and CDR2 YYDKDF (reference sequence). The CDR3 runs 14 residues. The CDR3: CAISKGGSQETQYF. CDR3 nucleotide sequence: TGTGCCATCAGCAAAGGGGGCAGCCAAGAGACCCAGTACTTC.

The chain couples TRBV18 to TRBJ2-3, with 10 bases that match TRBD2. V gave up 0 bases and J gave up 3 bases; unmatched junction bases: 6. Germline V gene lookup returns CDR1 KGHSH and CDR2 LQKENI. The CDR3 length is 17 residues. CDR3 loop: CASSPPGSGRATDTQYF. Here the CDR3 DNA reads TGTGCCAGCTCACCACCGGGGAGCGGGAGGGCTACAGATACGCAGTATTTT.

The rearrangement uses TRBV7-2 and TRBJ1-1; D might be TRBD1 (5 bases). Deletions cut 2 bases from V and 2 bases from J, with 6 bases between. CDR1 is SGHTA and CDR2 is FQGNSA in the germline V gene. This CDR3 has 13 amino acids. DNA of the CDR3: TGTGCCAGCAGCTTACAGGGAAACACTGAAGCTTTCTTT. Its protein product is CASSLQGNTEAFF.